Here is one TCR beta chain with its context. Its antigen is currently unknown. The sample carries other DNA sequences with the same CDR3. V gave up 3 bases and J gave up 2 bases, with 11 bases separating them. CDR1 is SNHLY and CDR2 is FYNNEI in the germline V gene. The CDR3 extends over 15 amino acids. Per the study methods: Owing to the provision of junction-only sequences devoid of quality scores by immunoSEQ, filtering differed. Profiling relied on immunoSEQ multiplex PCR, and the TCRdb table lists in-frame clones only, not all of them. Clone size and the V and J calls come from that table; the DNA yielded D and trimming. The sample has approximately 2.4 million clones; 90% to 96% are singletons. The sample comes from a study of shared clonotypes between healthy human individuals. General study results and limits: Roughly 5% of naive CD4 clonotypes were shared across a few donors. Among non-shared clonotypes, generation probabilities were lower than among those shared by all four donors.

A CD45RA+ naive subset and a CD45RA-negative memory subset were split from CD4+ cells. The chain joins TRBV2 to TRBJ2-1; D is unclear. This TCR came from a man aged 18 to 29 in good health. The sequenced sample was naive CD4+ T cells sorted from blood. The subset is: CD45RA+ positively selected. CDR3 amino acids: CASSEAGSPYNEQFF. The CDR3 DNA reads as TGTGCCAGCAGTGAGGCAGGTTCACCCTACAATGAGCAGTTCTTC.